This TCR beta chain stems from a study of human T cells and chemical hapten exposure. Regarding time point: patch test 3, about 24 weeks after DPC sensitization. Specified treatment: therapeutic diphenylcyclopropenone sensitization with weekly scalp DPC. Every patch test was put on after a blood sample was taken. The germline CDR1 and CDR2 sequences are MDHEN and SYDVKM. Germline trimming cut 4 bases from V and 2 bases from J; bases unmatched to any gene: 7. This CDR3 is 16 amino acids long. This clonotype was recorded many times. TCRdb re-called the RACE reads with MiXCR, one entry per CDR3 protein. There are over 70,000 distinct CDR3 sequences in the sample; 9.5% to 13% occur only once, and about 0.95% lies in the top ten.

The sequenced sample was whole blood, obtained in connection with sensitization to the hapten diphenylcyclopropenone (DPC). V and J are TRBV28 and TRBJ2-1; TRBD2 matches 8 bases. This receptor was identified in a woman younger than 45 with alopecia areata. Some clones in this sample may be carry-over from other donors' samples. This CDR3 is CASSSPGGGAYNEQFF. The CDR3 nucleotides read TGTGCCAGCAGTTCCCCGGGAGGGGGGGCCTACAATGAGCAGTTCTTC.